The sequence of this T cell receptor beta chain was determined in a study of shared clonotypes between healthy human individuals. As for the study in general: Each donor's CD8 memory used one plate, CD8 naive two, each CD4 subset three.

Turning to this clone: Its antigen is undetermined.

Study-level findings and limits: For sorted subsets, rarefaction showed incomplete sequencing despite large depth. When naive CD4 clonotypes were compared across a handful of donors, roughly 4.9% were shared.

Some clones are missing from TCRdb's copy, which holds only in-frame ones; the method was immunoSEQ multiplex PCR. The sample contains approximately 1.1 million clones, 75% to 80% of which appear only once. Germline trimming cut 3 bases from V and 4 bases from J; bases unmatched to any gene: 3. Germline CDR1 reads MDHEN; CDR2 reads SYDVKM. The CDR3 totals 14 residues. The source material was memory CD4+ T cells from PBMCs. Stated subset: CD45RA-negative fraction. The receptor's source is a man younger than 30 in good health. Some clones in this sample may be carry-over from other donors' samples. The rearrangement uses TRBV28 and TRBJ1-2; 9 bases align to TRBD1. CDR3 residues: CASSFSGQGYGYTF. CDR3 sequence (DNA): TGTGCCAGCAGTTTCTCGGGACAGGGCTATGGCTACACCTTC.